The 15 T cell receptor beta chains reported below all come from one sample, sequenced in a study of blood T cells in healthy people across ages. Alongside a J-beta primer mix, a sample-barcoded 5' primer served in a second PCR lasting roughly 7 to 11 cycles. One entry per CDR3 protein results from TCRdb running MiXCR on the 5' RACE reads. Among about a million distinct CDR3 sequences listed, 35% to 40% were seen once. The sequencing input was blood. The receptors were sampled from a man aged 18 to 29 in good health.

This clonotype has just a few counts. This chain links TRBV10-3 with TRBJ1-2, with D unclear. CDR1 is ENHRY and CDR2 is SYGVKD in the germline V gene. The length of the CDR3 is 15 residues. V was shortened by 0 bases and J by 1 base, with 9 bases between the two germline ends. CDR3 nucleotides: TGTGCCATCAGTGAGTCCCCGGCCCTTAACTATGGCTACACCTTC. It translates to CAISESPALNYGYTF.

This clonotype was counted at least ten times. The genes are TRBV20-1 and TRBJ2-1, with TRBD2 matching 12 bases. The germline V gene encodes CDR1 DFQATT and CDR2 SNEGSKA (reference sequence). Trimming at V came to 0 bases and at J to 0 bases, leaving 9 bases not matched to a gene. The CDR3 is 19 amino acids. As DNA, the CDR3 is TGCAGTGCTAGAGATCCGGGACTAGCGGGCCTGAGCTCCTACAATGAGCAGTTCTTC. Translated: CSARDPGLAGLSSYNEQFF.

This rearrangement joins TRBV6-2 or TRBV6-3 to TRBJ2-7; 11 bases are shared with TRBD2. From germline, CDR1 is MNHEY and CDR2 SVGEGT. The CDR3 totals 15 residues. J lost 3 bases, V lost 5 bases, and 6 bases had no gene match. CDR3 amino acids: CASSDGTSGLYEQYF. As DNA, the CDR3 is TGTGCCAGCAGTGACGGGACTAGCGGACTCTACGAGCAGTACTTC.

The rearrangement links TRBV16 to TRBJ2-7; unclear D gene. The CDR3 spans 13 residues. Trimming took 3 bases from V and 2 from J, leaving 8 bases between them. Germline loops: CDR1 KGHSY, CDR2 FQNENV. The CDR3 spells CASSHNGPYEQYF. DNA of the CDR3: TGTGCCAGCAGCCATAACGGTCCCTACGAGCAGTACTTC.

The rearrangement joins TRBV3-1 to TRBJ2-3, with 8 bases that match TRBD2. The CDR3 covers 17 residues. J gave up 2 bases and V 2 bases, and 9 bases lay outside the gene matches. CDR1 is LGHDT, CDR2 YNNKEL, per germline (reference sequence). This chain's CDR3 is CASSQKRRRGDTDTQYF. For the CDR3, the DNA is TGTGCCAGCAGCCAAAAACGTAGGCGGGGGGACACAGATACGCAGTATTTT.

The CDR3 sequence: CASSQAAGIGAFF. CDR3 coding DNA: TGTGCCAGCAGCCAAGCGGCAGGGATTGGAGCTTTCTTT. The V gene is TRBV4-2, the J gene TRBJ1-1; D may be TRBD1 (5 bases). Trimming cost V 1 base and J 10 bases, with 13 bases left between them. The CDR3 runs to 13 residues. CDR1 LGHNA and CDR2 YNFKEQ come from the germline V gene.

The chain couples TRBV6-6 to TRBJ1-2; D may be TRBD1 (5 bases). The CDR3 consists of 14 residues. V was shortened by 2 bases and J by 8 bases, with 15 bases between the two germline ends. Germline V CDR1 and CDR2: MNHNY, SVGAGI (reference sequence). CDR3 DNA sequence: TGTGCCAGCAGTTACAGGGGAACCAAGGGGGGCTACACCTTC. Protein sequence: CASSYRGTKGGYTF.

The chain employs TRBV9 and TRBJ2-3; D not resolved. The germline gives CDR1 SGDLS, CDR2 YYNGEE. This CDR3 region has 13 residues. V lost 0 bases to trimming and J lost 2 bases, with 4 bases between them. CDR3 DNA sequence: TGTGCCAGCAGCGTAGTTTTCACAGATACGCAGTATTTT. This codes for CASSVVFTDTQYF.

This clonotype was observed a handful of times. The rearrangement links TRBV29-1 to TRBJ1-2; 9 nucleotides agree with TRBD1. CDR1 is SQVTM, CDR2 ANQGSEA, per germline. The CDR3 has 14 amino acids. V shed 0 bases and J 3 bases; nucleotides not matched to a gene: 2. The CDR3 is CSVEDRDRDYGYTF. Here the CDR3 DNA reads TGCAGCGTTGAAGACAGGGACAGGGACTATGGCTACACCTTC.

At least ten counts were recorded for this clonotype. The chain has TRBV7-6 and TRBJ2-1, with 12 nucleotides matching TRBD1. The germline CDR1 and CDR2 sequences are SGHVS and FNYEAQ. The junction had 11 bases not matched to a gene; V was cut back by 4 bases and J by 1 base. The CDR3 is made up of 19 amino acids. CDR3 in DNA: TGTGCCAGCAGCTATCCCGGGACAGGGGGCATGGGTTCCTACAATGAGCAGTTCTTC. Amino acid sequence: CASSYPGTGGMGSYNEQFF. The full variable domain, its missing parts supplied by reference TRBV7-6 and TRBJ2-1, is GAGVSQSPRYKVTKRGQDVALRCDPISGHVSLYWYRQALGQGPEFLTYFNYEAQQDKSGLPNDRFSAERPEGSISTLTIQRTEQRDSAMYRCASSYPGTGGMGSYNEQFFGPGTRLTVL.

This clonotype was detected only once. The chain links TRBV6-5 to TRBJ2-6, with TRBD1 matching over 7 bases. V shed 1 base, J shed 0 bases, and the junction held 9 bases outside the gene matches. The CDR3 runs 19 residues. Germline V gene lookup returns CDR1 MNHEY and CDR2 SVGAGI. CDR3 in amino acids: CASSYLDRSVYSGANVLTF. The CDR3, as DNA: TGTGCCAGCAGTTACTTGGACAGGTCCGTCTACTCTGGGGCCAACGTCCTGACTTTC.

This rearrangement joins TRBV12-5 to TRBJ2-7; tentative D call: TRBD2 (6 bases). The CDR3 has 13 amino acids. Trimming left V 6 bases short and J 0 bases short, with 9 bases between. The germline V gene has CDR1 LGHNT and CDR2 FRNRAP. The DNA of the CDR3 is TGTGCTAGTGGGTCCGGGAGCTCCTACGAGCAGTACTTC. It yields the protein CASGSGSSYEQYF.

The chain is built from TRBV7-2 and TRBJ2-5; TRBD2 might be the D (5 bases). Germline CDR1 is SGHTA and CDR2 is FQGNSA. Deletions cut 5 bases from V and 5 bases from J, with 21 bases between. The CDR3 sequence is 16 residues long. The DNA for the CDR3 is TGTGCCAGCAGCCAATCGAGGGCCGGTAAAGGGGAGACCCAGTACTTC. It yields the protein CASSQSRAGKGETQYF.

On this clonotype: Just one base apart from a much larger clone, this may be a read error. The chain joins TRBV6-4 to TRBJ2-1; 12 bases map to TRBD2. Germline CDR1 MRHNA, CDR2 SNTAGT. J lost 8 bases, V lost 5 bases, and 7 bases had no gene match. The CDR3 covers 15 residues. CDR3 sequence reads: CASSTASGGADEQFF. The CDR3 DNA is TGTGCCAGCAGTACCGCTAGCGGGGGGGCTGATGAGCAGTTCTTC.

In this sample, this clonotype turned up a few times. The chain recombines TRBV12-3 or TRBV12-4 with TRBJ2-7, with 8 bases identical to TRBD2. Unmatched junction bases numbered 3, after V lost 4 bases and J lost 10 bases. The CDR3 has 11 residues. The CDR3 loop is CASSSSGGQYF. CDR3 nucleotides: TGTGCCAGCAGTTCCAGCGGGGGACAGTACTTC.